Listed here are 29 T cell receptor beta chains from one sample, sequenced in a study of identical twins. TCRdb passed the 5' RACE reads through MiXCR, listing each CDR3 protein once. Of approximately 1.8 million distinct CDR3 sequences listed, about 32% are singletons. Sequencing used cord blood. All receptors come from a newborn girl in good health.

The table lists this clonotype with a few counts. The chain joins TRBV2 to TRBJ2-3, with D possibly being TRBD2 (5 bases). Per germline, CDR1 SNHLY and CDR2 FYNNEI. The CDR3 covers 13 residues. Trimming cost V 3 bases and J 3 bases, with 7 bases left between them. The DNA of the CDR3 is TGTGCCAGCAGTGAGAGGGCGACAGATACGCAGTATTTT. It encodes CASSERATDTQYF. The entire variable domain, with the rest obtained from reference TRBV2 and TRBJ2-3, is as follows: EPEVTQTPSHQVTQMGQEVILRCVPISNHLYFYWYRQILGQKVEFLVSFYNNEISEKSEIFDDQFSVERPDGSNFTLKIRSTKLEDSAMYFCASSERATDTQYFGPGTRLTVL.

J is TRBJ2-6 and V is TRBV12-3 or TRBV12-4; 9 bases fit TRBD1. The V and J ends lost 3 bases and 1 base, in that order; junction bases with no gene match: 4. This CDR3 is built from 17 residues. DNA for the CDR3: TGTGCCAGCAGTTTGGGGACAGGGCGGTCTGGGGCCAACGTCCTGACTTTC. Its translation: CASSLGTGRSGANVLTF.

This chain joins TRBV6-1 and TRBJ1-2; D is perhaps TRBD1 (5 bases). From germline, CDR1 is MNHNS and CDR2 SASEGT. The CDR3 length is 14 residues. V lost 11 bases, J lost 5 bases, and 21 bases lay in between. CDR3 DNA: TGTGCCGCGGACCGGGCCCAGGGCAAATATGGCTACACCTTC. The encoded protein is CAADRAQGKYGYTF.

The rearrangement uses TRBV20-1 and TRBJ1-2; D is perhaps TRBD1 (6 bases). This CDR3 contains 12 residues. The V and J ends lost 3 bases and 7 bases respectively, with 12 bases between them. Germline V lookup: CDR1 DFQATT, CDR2 SNEGSKA (reference sequence). Here the CDR3 DNA reads TGCAGTGCTAGGACAGGTTTTTTTGGCTACACCTTC. Its translation is CSARTGFFGYTF.

This clonotype was observed once. V usage is TRBV15 and J usage is TRBJ1-1; TRBD1 aligns across 10 bases. V lost 9 bases and J lost 0; bases outside the gene matches: 1. Germline CDR1 reads LNHNV; CDR2 reads YYDKDF (reference sequence). The CDR3 length is 13 residues. CDR3 loop: CATTGGLNTEAFF. CDR3 DNA sequence: TGTGCCACGACAGGGGGCTTGAACACTGAAGCTTTCTTT. Filled out from reference TRBV15 and TRBJ1-1, the complete variable domain reads DAMVIQNPRYQVTQFGKPVTLSCSQTLNHNVMYWYQQKSSQAPKLLFHYYDKDFNNEADTPDNFQSRRPNTSFCFLDIRSPGLGDTAMYLCATTGGLNTEAFFGQGTRLTVV.

This clonotype appeared a few times. J is TRBJ1-1 and V is TRBV12-3 or TRBV12-4; 7 bases are a match to TRBD1. This CDR3 spans 13 amino acids. The junction had 6 bases not matched to a gene; V was cut back by 6 bases and J by 5 bases. The CDR3 DNA reads as TGTGCCAGCAGACAGGGGATGGGTACTGAAGCTTTCTTT. Amino acid sequence: CASRQGMGTEAFF.

This clonotype appeared a few times. This chain connects TRBV2 to TRBJ1-1; 9 bases match TRBD1. The ends lost 0 bases at V and 4 bases at J; junction bases unmatched: 6. The CDR3 spans 16 residues. Per the germline V gene, CDR1 is SNHLY and CDR2 is FYNNEI. CDR3 nucleotide sequence: TGTGCCAGCAGTGAAGCAAGCGGGACAGGGTCCACTGAAGCTTTCTTT. Translating it yields CASSEASGTGSTEAFF.

Regarding this clonotype: A junction end diverges from the germline sequence, so it may reflect a read error. The chain links TRBV7-2 to TRBJ2-7; the D gene could be TRBD1 or TRBD2 (5 bases each). CDR3 size: 14 residues. Germline loops: CDR1 SGHTA, CDR2 FQGNSA. In nucleotides, the CDR3 is TGTGCCAGCAGCTTAGCGGGGGTTCCCTACGAGCGGTACTTC. Translation: CASSLAGVPYERYF.

This rearrangement joins TRBV20-1 to TRBJ2-1; 12 bases agree with TRBD2. The germline V gene has CDR1 DFQATT and CDR2 SNEGSKA (reference sequence). V was pared by 0 bases and J by 6 bases, with 6 bases of the junction left unmatched. CDR3 length: 16 amino acids. CDR3 loop: CSARDLLAGGRNEQFF. The CDR3 region has the DNA TGCAGTGCTAGAGATCTACTAGCGGGAGGCCGCAATGAGCAGTTCTTC.

This chain joins TRBV4-1 and TRBJ1-2; weak D call: TRBD1 (5 bases). Germline loops: CDR1 MGHRA, CDR2 YSYEKL. Trimming pared 5 bases from V and 2 bases from J, leaving 18 bases between. This CDR3 has 16 residues. In DNA form, the CDR3 reads TGCGCCAGCAGCTCATTCAAAACAGGAAAAAACTATGGCTACACCTTC. It yields the protein CASSSFKTGKNYGYTF.

This clonotype has a handful of counts. The gene calls are TRBV4-1 and TRBJ2-1; TRBD2 is a possible D gene (6 bases). CDR1 is MGHRA and CDR2 is YSYEKL in the germline V gene. This CDR3 has 16 amino acids. Trimming removed 1 base at V and 1 base at J, with 11 bases between. CDR3 region: CASSQVLATSYNEQFF. CDR3 in DNA: TGCGCCAGCAGCCAAGTACTAGCTACTTCCTACAATGAGCAGTTCTTC.

The sample holds a few counts of this clonotype. The junction departs from germline at one end; a sequencing error may be responsible. This chain uses TRBV5-1 with TRBJ2-1, with 7 nucleotides matching TRBD1. The last part of the DNA fits TRBJ2-7 better; the J call may be wrong. Germline loops: CDR1 SGHRS, CDR2 YFSETQ. The CDR3 has 14 amino acids. In DNA, the CDR3 is TGTGCCAGCAGCTTGGGACAGTCCTACAATGAGCAGTACTTC. It codes for CASSLGQSYNEQYF.

CDR3: CSASPRSGANVLTF. CDR3 in DNA: TGCAGTGCTAGCCCCCGCTCTGGGGCCAACGTCCTGACTTTC. The rearrangement uses TRBV20-1 and TRBJ2-6, with D uncertain. V was shortened by 3 bases and J by 0 bases, with 6 bases between the two germline ends. Germline V gene data show CDR1 as DFQATT and CDR2 as SNEGSKA (reference sequence). The CDR3 is 14 residues long.

This clonotype has ten or more counts. The gene calls are TRBV28 and TRBJ2-1; D is perhaps TRBD2 (6 bases). The CDR3 loop spans 16 amino acids. Per the germline V gene, CDR1 is MDHEN and CDR2 is SYDVKM. The V end lost 2 bases, the J end lost 0 bases, and 11 bases lay between the germline ends. The CDR3 sequence: CASSLGGRVSYNEQFF. CDR3 in DNA: TGTGCCAGCAGTTTAGGGGGGAGAGTCTCCTACAATGAGCAGTTCTTC. Based on the CDR3 plus reference TRBV28 and TRBJ2-1, the full variable domain is DVKVTQSSRYLVKRTGEKVFLECVQDMDHENMFWYRQDPGLGLRLIYFSYDVKMKEKGDIPEGYSVSREKKERFSLILESASTNQTSMYLCASSLGGRVSYNEQFFGPGTRLTVL.

DNA for the CDR3: TGCAGCGTTGGCCCCTTGATAAGCGTTAGCACAGATACGCAGTATTTT. Amino acid sequence: CSVGPLISVSTDTQYF. This chain uses TRBV29-1 with TRBJ2-3; no reliable D call. V was shortened by 4 bases and J by 0 bases, with 17 bases between the two germline ends. This CDR3 has 16 residues. The germline V gene encodes CDR1 SQVTM and CDR2 ANQGSEA.

This clonotype has more than one count but fewer than ten. The V call is TRBV5-8, the J call TRBJ2-2; no definite D call. Germline V lookup: CDR1 SGHTS, CDR2 YDEGEE. Deletions cut 2 bases from V and 1 base from J, with 9 bases between. This CDR3 spans 15 amino acids. CDR3 residues: CASSFLRQNTGELFF. CDR3 DNA sequence: TGTGCCAGCAGCTTTCTGAGACAGAACACCGGGGAGCTGTTTTTT.

A few counts support this clonotype. This rearrangement joins TRBV12-3 or TRBV12-4 to TRBJ1-6, with no clear D. Trimming stripped 0 bases from V and 0 bases from J, with 9 bases between. The CDR3 runs 17 residues. The DNA of the CDR3 is TGTGCCAGCAGTTTAGCGGAGTGGAGCTCCTATAATTCACCCCTCCACTTT. Translating it yields CASSLAEWSSYNSPLHF.

This clonotype came up a few times. J is TRBJ2-5 and V is TRBV3-1, with D uncertain. The tail of the sequence fits TRBJ2-1 better, so the J call may be wrong. There are 16 residues in the CDR3. Germline V gene sequence: CDR1 LGHDT, CDR2 YNNKEL (reference sequence). This CDR3 is CASSQEKFYHQETQFF. CDR3 DNA: TGTGCCAGCAGCCAAGAAAAGTTTTACCACCAAGAGACCCAGTTCTTC.

In its sample, this clonotype was seen a few times. CDR3 residues: CASSQGLAAAVDEQFF. The CDR3 coding sequence is TGCGCCAGCAGCCAAGGCCTAGCGGCAGCGGTCGATGAGCAGTTCTTC. The chain combines TRBV4-1 with TRBJ2-1; 7 nucleotides align to TRBD2. Germline V gene data show CDR1 as MGHRA and CDR2 as YSYEKL. V trimming: 1 base; J trimming: 8 bases; junction bases outside the gene matches: 11. This CDR3 has 16 residues.

V and J are TRBV28 and TRBJ2-7, with 7 bases lining up with TRBD1. The germline gives CDR1 MDHEN, CDR2 SYDVKM. With V trimmed by 5 bases and J by 2 bases, 6 bases remained unmatched. The CDR3 sequence is 14 residues long. The CDR3 is CASSPLGQPYEQYF. CDR3 nucleotides: TGTGCCAGCAGTCCCCTGGGACAGCCCTACGAGCAGTACTTC.

V gene TRBV27 combines with J gene TRBJ2-3; unclear D gene. The CDR3 totals 16 residues. With 0 bases removed from V and 0 bases from J, the gap between germline ends came to 10 bases. Germline V gene lookup returns CDR1 MNHEY and CDR2 SMNVEV (reference sequence). The CDR3, as DNA: TGTGCCAGCAGTTTATCATGGGTGGCTAGCACAGATACGCAGTATTTT. It yields the protein CASSLSWVASTDTQYF.

The chain recombines TRBV5-1 with TRBJ2-3; D tentatively reads TRBD1 or TRBD2 (5 bases each). The V gene's germline CDR1 is SGHRS and CDR2 YFSETQ. The CDR3 length is 16 residues. The ends were cut back, 1 base at V and 8 bases at J, with 20 bases in the middle. The CDR3 DNA is TGCGCCAGCAGCTTGTTGGTCAGGGAGAACGGCGGTACGCAGTATTTT. It codes for CASSLLVRENGGTQYF. The full variable domain, in which reference TRBV5-1 and TRBJ2-3 provide the parts outside the CDR3, is KAGVTQTPRYLIKTRGQQVTLSCSPISGHRSVSWYQQTPGQGLQFLFEYFSETQRNKGNFPGRFSGRQFSNSRSEMNVSTLELGDSALYLCASSLLVRENGGTQYFGPGTRLTVL.

V is TRBV27 and J is TRBJ2-5, with 12 bases that match TRBD2. Losses at the gene ends were 3 bases for V and 1 base for J; bases not matched to a gene: 3. Per germline, CDR1 MNHEY and CDR2 SMNVEV (reference sequence). This CDR3 is built from 16 residues. Here the CDR3 reads CASSFTSGGLQETQYF. CDR3 DNA: TGTGCCAGCAGTTTTACTAGCGGGGGGCTCCAAGAGACCCAGTACTTC.

The chain's CDR3 is CASSNLQGGTGELFF. The CDR3 coding sequence is TGTGCCAGCAGCAATCTACAGGGGGGCACCGGGGAGCTGTTTTTT. V gene TRBV7-2 combines with J gene TRBJ2-2, with 8 nucleotides matching TRBD1. Germline CDR1 and CDR2: SGHTA and FQGNSA. The trim removed 5 bases at V and 4 bases at J, leaving 6 bases unmatched. This CDR3 spans 15 amino acids.

J is TRBJ2-7 and V is TRBV12-3 or TRBV12-4, with 9 bases fitting TRBD1. The V gene end was trimmed by 3 bases and the J gene end by 5 bases; junction bases not matched to a gene: 5. The CDR3 contains 14 residues. The CDR3 region has the DNA TGTGCCAGCAGTTTTGGGACAGGGAGGCACGAGCAGTACTTC. Protein sequence: CASSFGTGRHEQYF.

This rearrangement joins TRBV6-2 or TRBV6-3 to TRBJ2-1; 8 positions match TRBD2. V lost 6 bases to trimming and J lost 5 bases; unmatched junction nucleotides: 12. CDR3 size: 16 residues. Germline lookup yields CDR1 MNHEY and CDR2 SVGEGT. Here the CDR3 DNA reads TGTGCCAGCAGAGAACGGGGGGGAGGAGCCCACAATGAGCAGTTCTTC. Translation gives CASRERGGGAHNEQFF.

The rearrangement uses TRBV5-6 and TRBJ1-1; TRBD1 aligns across 9 bases. The CDR3 spans 19 residues. Trimming removed 0 bases from V and 0 bases from J; junction bases left unmatched: 12. The germline V gene has CDR1 SGHDT and CDR2 YYEEEE. CDR3 DNA: TGTGCCAGCAGCTTGGCCCGGGACAGGGTGGCCTCGATGAACACTGAAGCTTTCTTT. Protein product: CASSLARDRVASMNTEAFF.

The chain is built from TRBV10-3 and TRBJ1-5; TRBD1 might be the D (6 bases). The CDR3 totals 16 residues. V was shortened by 1 base and J by 0 bases, with 10 bases between the two germline ends. Germline V gene data show CDR1 as ENHRY and CDR2 as SYGVKD. The CDR3 reads CAISEYHRDSNQPQHF. The DNA of the CDR3 is TGTGCCATCAGTGAGTACCACAGGGATAGCAATCAGCCCCAGCATTTT.

This chain joins TRBV24-1 and TRBJ1-1; D gene ambiguous. V lost 0 bases, J lost 3 bases, and 7 bases lay in between. The CDR3 has 14 residues. Looked up from germline, CDR1 is KGHDR and CDR2 is SFDVKD. The CDR3 sequence is CATSDLPMYTEAFF. CDR3 coding DNA: TGTGCCACCAGTGATTTGCCGATGTACACTGAAGCTTTCTTT.